The 20 T cell receptor beta chains given below trace back to one sample, sequenced in a study of cytomegalovirus exposure and HLA in healthy donors. Primers: 60 Vbeta forward and 13 Jbeta reverse. The protocol was immunoSEQ multiplex PCR, while the TCRdb copy is restricted to in-frame clones and leaves out a portion. The sample comprises about 120,000 clones, approximately 70% of which are singletons, and about 9% rests with the top ten. Sequenced: PBMCs. The receptor source for this set is a man under 40 in good health and CMV-seropositive.

This clone was seen once. The chain is built from TRBV7-2 and TRBJ2-1; 7 nucleotides align to TRBD2. The V and J ends lost 5 bases and 3 bases, in that order; junction bases with no gene match: 4. The germline CDR1 and CDR2 sequences are SGHTA and FQGNSA. This CDR3 region has 14 residues. CDR3 nucleotides: TGTGCCAGCAGCCAGGCGGGGGTCTACAATGAGCAGTTCTTC. This gives the protein CASSQAGVYNEQFF.

The CDR3 reads CASSFDRGDYGYTF. The CDR3 DNA follows: TGTGCCAGCAGTTTCGACAGGGGTGACTATGGCTACACCTTC. V is TRBV6-1 and J is TRBJ1-2, with 8 bases lining up with TRBD1. The CDR3 length is 14 residues. From germline, CDR1 is MNHNS and CDR2 SASEGT. The V and J ends lost 5 bases and 3 bases, in that order; junction bases with no gene match: 5.

V gene TRBV21-1 combines with J gene TRBJ2-5; the table calls TRBD2, which could not be checked here. The closer fit of TRBJ2-7 to the DNA end suggests the J call may be wrong. TRBV21-1 is shown as a pseudogene. The CDR3 covers 14 residues. In DNA form, the CDR3 reads TGTGCCAGCAGCAAAGCCGCGAGCTCCTACGAGCAGTACTTC. Translation gives CASSKAASSYEQYF.

The V and J genes are TRBV19 and TRBJ2-2, with D maybe TRBD2 (6 bases). The CDR3 covers 12 residues. Deletions cut 7 bases from V and 6 bases from J, with 9 bases between. The germline CDR1 and CDR2 sequences are LNHDA and SQIVND (reference sequence). The CDR3 spells CASMWGAGELFF. The CDR3 nucleotides are TGTGCCAGTATGTGGGGGGCCGGGGAGCTGTTTTTT.

This sequence joins TRBV30 and TRBJ2-2; 8 positions agree with TRBD1. The germline CDR1 and CDR2 sequences are GTSNPN and SVGIG (reference sequence). The CDR3 consists of 14 residues. V was pared by 1 base and J by 5 bases, with 3 bases of the junction left unmatched. CDR3 nucleotides: TGTGCCTGGAGTGACAGACAGGGGACCGGGGAGCTGTTTTTT. This codes for CAWSDRQGTGELFF.

The genes are TRBV18 and TRBJ1-6, with D maybe TRBD1 (5 bases). Trimming took off 2 bases at V and 7 bases at J, with 15 bases between the two ends. The CDR3 is 16 residues long. Germline V gene data show CDR1 as KGHSH and CDR2 as LQKENI. The CDR3 coding sequence is TGTGCCAGCTCACCATCCGCGGGGACTAAGAATTCACCCCTCCACTTT. Protein: CASSPSAGTKNSPLHF.

The chain combines TRBV30 with TRBJ2-6; D is unresolved. V dropped 4 bases and J dropped 1 base, with 5 bases sitting between them. This CDR3 comprises 13 residues. In germline, CDR1 is GTSNPN, CDR2 SVGIG (reference sequence). CDR3 region: CAWTLSGANVLTF. The CDR3 bases are TGTGCCTGGACCTTATCTGGGGCCAACGTCCTGACTTTC.

J is TRBJ2-2 and V is TRBV10-3; D is possibly TRBD2 (5 bases). The CDR3 spans 13 residues. Trimming removed 9 bases at V and 8 bases at J, with 16 bases between. Germline CDR1 ENHRY, CDR2 SYGVKD. The CDR3 sequence: CAISGEVQGELFF. CDR3 coding DNA: TGTGCCATAAGCGGAGAAGTGCAAGGGGAGCTGTTTTTT.

This CDR3 reads CASSLFGLNPNTEAFF. CDR3 in DNA: TGTGCCAGCAGTTTATTCGGACTGAATCCGAACACTGAAGCTTTCTTT. The rearrangement links TRBV27 to TRBJ1-1; no reliable D call. Germline V CDR1 and CDR2: MNHEY, SMNVEV (reference sequence). V was clipped by 1 base and J by 1 base, with 13 bases between them. This CDR3 has 16 residues.

There are a few counts of this clone. V is TRBV5-1 and J is TRBJ1-4; possible D gene TRBD1, 5 bases. Germline V CDR1 and CDR2: SGHRS, YFSETQ. Trimming cost V 3 bases and J 4 bases, with 10 bases left between them. The CDR3 loop spans 14 amino acids. The CDR3 protein is CASSSRGGNEKLFF. CDR3 DNA sequence: TGCGCCAGCAGCTCTCGGGGGGGTAATGAAAAACTGTTTTTT.

This sequence joins TRBV27 and TRBJ1-2; 9 positions agree with TRBD1. The V and J ends lost 2 bases and 7 bases, in that order; junction bases with no gene match: 5. This CDR3 comprises 14 residues. CDR1 and CDR2 (germline): MNHEY, SMNVEV (reference sequence). In DNA form, the CDR3 reads TGTGCCAGCAGTTTAGTCGGGACAGGGACTGGCTACACCTTC. It encodes CASSLVGTGTGYTF.

The rearrangement joins TRBV29-1 to TRBJ2-5; D is unresolved. Germline assignment: CDR1 SQVTM and CDR2 ANQGSEA. There are 14 residues in the CDR3. V lost 3 bases, J lost 1 base, and 12 bases lay in between. CDR3 coding DNA: TGCAGCGTTGACGGCTCTTCGGGCCAAGAGACCCAGTACTTC. It codes for CSVDGSSGQETQYF.

This clone was observed a few times. This chain links TRBV29-1 with TRBJ1-3, with D uncertain. The CDR3 has 12 residues. Germline V gene data show CDR1 as SQVTM and CDR2 as ANQGSEA. Trimming removed 4 bases at V and 4 bases at J, with 8 bases between. CDR3 loop: CSVASGGNTIYF. As DNA, the CDR3 is TGCAGCGTTGCAAGCGGGGGAAACACCATATATTTT.

The chain employs TRBV9 and TRBJ1-2; the match to TRBD1 covers 8 bases. Trimming took 3 bases from V and 1 from J; bases not matched to a gene: 5. This CDR3 region has 15 residues. Germline V gene sequence: CDR1 SGDLS, CDR2 YYNGEE. The CDR3 here is CASSAGQGDNYGYTF. In nucleotides, the CDR3 is TGTGCCAGCAGCGCAGGACAGGGTGATAACTATGGCTACACCTTC.

The chain joins TRBV6-6 to TRBJ1-1, with D maybe TRBD1 (6 bases). The CDR3 contains 15 residues. The ends were cut back, 4 bases at V and 2 bases at J, with 14 bases in the middle. Germline values: CDR1 MNHNY, CDR2 SVGAGI (reference sequence). The CDR3 DNA reads as TGTGCCAGCAGTTCCGACAGGCTCCATAACACTGAAGCTTTCTTT. It is translated as CASSSDRLHNTEAFF.

The genes are TRBV27 and TRBJ1-3; tentative D call: TRBD1 (5 bases). Germline CDR1 and CDR2: MNHEY and SMNVEV (reference sequence). V was trimmed by 0 bases and J by 2 bases, leaving 11 bases between them. CDR3 length: 16 residues. CDR3 coding DNA: TGTGCCAGCAGTTTATCGGGCCCGGACACTGGAAACACCATATATTTT. It encodes CASSLSGPDTGNTIYF.

The chain uses TRBV5-4 and TRBJ2-3, with 7 bases identical to TRBD1. V lost 4 bases to trimming and J lost 0 bases; unmatched junction nucleotides: 8. From germline, CDR1 is SGHNT and CDR2 YYREEE (reference sequence). The CDR3 runs 16 residues. The CDR3 here is CASSEADRRSTDTQYF. The CDR3, as DNA: TGTGCCAGCAGCGAAGCGGACAGGCGAAGCACAGATACGCAGTATTTT.

The chain links TRBV28 to TRBJ1-2; 7 nucleotides match TRBD1. The CDR3 spans 15 residues. Germline V CDR1 and CDR2: MDHEN, SYDVKM. The J segment lost 8 bases and the V segment lost 6 bases, leaving 15 bases of the junction unmatched. This CDR3 is CASRRQGPSHGGYTF. DNA for the CDR3: TGTGCCAGCAGGCGACAGGGACCCTCCCATGGAGGCTACACCTTC.

The chain recombines TRBV11-2 with TRBJ2-1, with 7 bases that match TRBD2. The junction had 4 bases not matched to a gene; V was cut back by 2 bases and J by 0 bases. CDR3 size: 16 residues. Per germline, CDR1 SGHAT and CDR2 FQNNGV. CDR3 protein: CASSLWRGSSYNEQFF. CDR3 DNA sequence: TGTGCCAGCAGCTTATGGCGGGGGAGCTCCTACAATGAGCAGTTCTTC.

The chain recombines TRBV9 with TRBJ1-1, with 11 nucleotides matching TRBD1. Germline CDR1 reads SGDLS; CDR2 reads YYNGEE. This CDR3 is built from 16 residues. V shed 0 bases, J shed 5 bases, and the junction held 6 bases outside the gene matches. CDR3 coding DNA: TGTGCCAGCAGCGTAGTACCGGGACAGGGGGTAACTGAAGCTTTCTTT. This encodes CASSVVPGQGVTEAFF.